Listed below are T cell receptor beta chains from one sample, sequenced in a study of early T cells in non-severe SARS-CoV-2 infection. TCRdb recomputed calls from the 5' RACE reads with MiXCR, one row per CDR3 protein. The sample lists about 60,000 distinct CDR3 sequences, 8% to 9% occurring once. Sequencing used whole blood. The origin of the receptors is an adult who was a healthcare worker with PCR-confirmed SARS-CoV-2 infection or an uninfected control (not recorded which). Each CDR3 is given with its conserved first and last residue. Each record gives: D gene, clone size, V gene, J gene, CDR3 DNA, CDR3 protein. D genes are given only for firm matches. The listing skips clone size in some rows; elsewhere it reads once, few, many or a size class.

-,-,TRBV28,TRBJ2-2,TGTGCCAGCACCCTTTCCGGGGGCTCGAACACCGGGGAGCTGTTTTTT,CASTLSGGSNTGELFF
-,-,TRBV28,TRBJ1-1,TGTGCCAGCACCGGACGGGTACAAGCTTTCTTT,CASTGRVQAFF
-,many,TRBV19,TRBJ2-3,TGTGCCAGTAGTCAGGTCCCAGATACGCAGTATTTT,CASSQVPDTQYF
-,few,TRBV12-3/TRBV12-4,TRBJ2-6,TGTGCCAGCAGTTTGATCGCCCTTGGGGTCTCTGGGGCCAACGTCCTGACTTTC,CASSLIALGVSGANVLTF
-,few,TRBV7-7,TRBJ2-2,TGTGCTAGCAGCTTAGCGAGGCCGGGAGATACCGGGGAGCTGTTTTTT,CASSLARPGDTGELFF
TRBD2,-,TRBV9,TRBJ2-3,TGTGCCAGCAGCGTATCCATACGGACTAGCGGCCTACCGGGGACAGATACGCAGTATTTT,CASSVSIRTSGLPGTDTQYF
-,-,TRBV27,TRBJ2-7,TGTGCCAGCAGTTTAAGGACTAACGGGAGTCTACTCGTCGAGCAGTACTTC,CASSLRTNGSLLVEQYF
-,many,TRBV9,TRBJ1-1,TGTGCCAGCACCCGGGATACTGAAGGGGCTGAAGCTTTCTTT,CASTRDTEGAEAFF
-,few,TRBV20-1,TRBJ2-1,TGCAGTGCTAGTAGCCTTGGCGGAGGGGGCTGGGAGCAGTTCTTC,CSASSLGGGGWEQFF
TRBD2,many,TRBV20-1,TRBJ2-5,TGCAGTGCTAGACCGGGACTAGCGGGTGCAAGGGAGACCCAGTACTTC,CSARPGLAGARETQYF
TRBD1,-,TRBV12-3/TRBV12-4,TRBJ2-2,TGTGCCAGTAGGGGGACAGGGAAAAACACCGGGGAGCTGTTTTTT,CASRGTGKNTGELFF
-,many,TRBV28,TRBJ2-2,TGTGCCAGCTGGACAGGGAGGGACGGGGAGCTGTTTTTT,CASWTGRDGELFF
-,few,TRBV6-5,TRBJ2-2,TGTGCCAGCAGCCTACCCCCTTTCGCCATGAACACCGGGGAGCTGTTTTTT,CASSLPPFAMNTGELFF
TRBD2,many,TRBV7-9,TRBJ2-1,TGTGCCAGCAGCCCTAGACTAGCGGGAGTTGACAATGAGCAGTTCTTC,CASSPRLAGVDNEQFF
-,many,TRBV10-2,TRBJ1-4,TGCGCCAGCAGTGATGCCCAGGTCCAAACTTCCGGAAAACTGTTTTTT,CASSDAQVQTSGKLFF
-,few,TRBV7-2,TRBJ2-7,TGTGCCAGCAGCTTAGTTTGGGCCTACGAGCAGTACTTC,CASSLVWAYEQYF
-,many,TRBV24-1,TRBJ2-7,TGTGCCACCAGTACTTCAGGGTCGTACGAGCAGTACTTC,CATSTSGSYEQYF
-,few,TRBV6-1,TRBJ1-2,TGTGCCAGCCACCGGGACGGAGCTAACTATGGCTACACCTTC,CASHRDGANYGYTF
-,once,TRBV9,TRBJ1-1,TGTGCCAGCAGCCCGGAAGCAGGGAACACTGAAGCTTTCTTT,CASSPEAGNTEAFF
-,-,TRBV11-3,TRBJ2-1,TGTGCCAGCAGCCCCTTTGCGGGAAATGAGCAGTTCTTC,CASSPFAGNEQFF
-,few,TRBV19,TRBJ2-1,TGTGCCAGTAGGTCCTCCGGCGGGCTGAATGAGCAGTTCTTC,CASRSSGGLNEQFF
-,medium-sized,TRBV12-3/TRBV12-4,TRBJ1-5,TGTGCCAGCAGTTTAGGGGGGAGTCAGCCCCAGCATTTT,CASSLGGSQPQHF
-,few,TRBV4-1,TRBJ1-1,TGCGCCAGCAGCCGTAGCCCTCGGGACACTGAAGCTTTCTTT,CASSRSPRDTEAFF
TRBD1,many,TRBV7-2,TRBJ2-1,TGTGCCAGCAGCTTACAGGGGGCGGGGAGCCACAATGAGCAGTTCTTC,CASSLQGAGSHNEQFF
TRBD2,many,TRBV7-9,TRBJ2-4,TGTGCCAGCAGCTTAGCTAGCGGGAGGTTAAACATTCAGTACTTC,CASSLASGRLNIQYF
TRBD2,many,TRBV9,TRBJ2-7,TGTGCCAGCAGCGGGACTAGCGACTCCTCCTACGAGCAGTACTTC,CASSGTSDSSYEQYF
-,many,TRBV5-4,TRBJ1-6,TGTGCCAGCAGCCCGGGGGGTCTCCCGGGCGATTCACCCCTCCACTTT,CASSPGGLPGDSPLHF
-,few,TRBV11-2,TRBJ2-7,TGTGCCAGCAGCTTTAGTCAGTCCTACGAGCAGTACTTC,CASSFSQSYEQYF
TRBD1,many,TRBV29-1,TRBJ2-5,TGCAGCGCCGGAACAGGGGACCTCCGAGAGACCCAGTACTTC,CSAGTGDLRETQYF
TRBD2,few,TRBV29-1,TRBJ2-5,TGCAGCGTTGAACTAGCGGTCCAAGAGACCCAGTACTTC,CSVELAVQETQYF
-,many,TRBV2,TRBJ1-5,TGTGCCAGCATGCGAGGGGCGAGTCAGCCCCAGCATTTT,CASMRGASQPQHF
-,few,TRBV4-3,TRBJ2-7,TGCGCCAGCAGCCAGGGTGGAAGCTACGAGCAGTACTTC,CASSQGGSYEQYF
-,few,TRBV18,TRBJ2-1,TGTGCCAGCTCACCCCAGGGTAGCGGCAGCAACAATGAGCAGTTCTTC,CASSPQGSGSNNEQFF
-,many,TRBV20-1,TRBJ2-5,TGCAGTGCTAGAGATTTTGAGGGGTTGGAGACCCAGTACTTC,CSARDFEGLETQYF
-,few,TRBV20-1,TRBJ2-1,TGCAGTGCTAGAGCCCGCCGGGGGGAGCAGTTCTTC,CSARARRGEQFF
TRBD2,-,TRBV20-1,TRBJ2-7,TGCAGTGCCTCCGGTCGGCTAGCGGGTTCCCACGAGCAGTACTTC,CSASGRLAGSHEQYF
-,few,TRBV20-1,TRBJ2-2,TGCAGTGCTGAGACTAGTTCCCTTTCCACCGGGGAGCTGTTTTTT,CSAETSSLSTGELFF
TRBD1,many,TRBV28,TRBJ1-5,TGTGCCAGCAGTTTGGGTGGACAGGGGGCTCAATATAGCAATCAGCCCCAGCATTTT,CASSLGGQGAQYSNQPQHF
-,many,TRBV6-2/TRBV6-3,TRBJ1-1,TGTGCCAGCAGTTTGGGAGGGTCGGCTGAAGCTTTCTTT,CASSLGGSAEAFF
TRBD1,many,TRBV18,TRBJ2-7,TGTGCCAGCTCACCGGACAGGGCATCCTACGAGCAGTACTTC,CASSPDRASYEQYF
-,many,TRBV30,TRBJ1-5,TGTGCCTGGAGTGTCCGGAGTAATCAGCCCCAGCATTTT,CAWSVRSNQPQHF
TRBD1,many,TRBV7-2,TRBJ2-7,TGTGCCAGCAGCGTACGGACAGGAGCCCACGTTCCCTACGAGCAGTACTTC,CASSVRTGAHVPYEQYF
TRBD1,few,TRBV30,TRBJ1-3,TGTGCCTGGAGTGGGACAGGTTTAAGCACCATATATTTT,CAWSGTGLSTIYF
-,many,TRBV11-3,TRBJ2-1,TGTGCCAGCAGCTTCGGACTAAGTAATAATGAGCAGTTCTTC,CASSFGLSNNEQFF
-,few,TRBV7-9,TRBJ2-4,TGTGCCAGCAGCTCATGGGGGCCAGCCAAAAACATTCAGTACTTC,CASSSWGPAKNIQYF
-,-,TRBV28,TRBJ2-7,TGTGCCAGCAGTTTATACACCTACGAGCAGTACTTC,CASSLYTYEQYF
-,-,TRBV6-2/TRBV6-3,TRBJ2-6,TGTGGTTCCCGGGCTGGGGCCAACGTCCTGACTTTC,CGSRAGANVLTF
-,-,TRBV29-1,TRBJ2-1,TGCAGCGCCCCGAGGGGCAATGAGCAGTTCTTC,CSAPRGNEQFF
-,many,TRBV29-1,TRBJ2-5,TGCAGCGCAGGGTCCCAAGAGACCCAGTACTTC,CSAGSQETQYF
-,few,TRBV12-3/TRBV12-4,TRBJ2-2,TGTGCCAGCAGTTTATGGACCGGGGAGCTGTTTTTT,CASSLWTGELFF
TRBD2,many,TRBV19,TRBJ2-1,TGTGCCAGTAGTCAGTCTAGCGGGACGTACAATGAGCAGTTCTTC,CASSQSSGTYNEQFF
TRBD1,-,TRBV7-2,TRBJ2-6,TGTGCCAGCAGCTTATTACCAGGGGGCTCCTCTGGGGCCAACGTCCTGACTTTC,CASSLLPGGSSGANVLTF
-,-,TRBV29-1,TRBJ2-3,TGCAGCGTTGAAGGCTGGGCGGGAACCACAGATACGCAGTATTTT,CSVEGWAGTTDTQYF